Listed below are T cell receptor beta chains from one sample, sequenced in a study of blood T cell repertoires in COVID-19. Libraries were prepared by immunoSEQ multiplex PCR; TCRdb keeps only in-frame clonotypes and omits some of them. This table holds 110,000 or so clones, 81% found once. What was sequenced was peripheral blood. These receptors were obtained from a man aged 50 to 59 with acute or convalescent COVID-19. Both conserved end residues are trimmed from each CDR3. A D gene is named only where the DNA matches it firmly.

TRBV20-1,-,SRGSNTEAF
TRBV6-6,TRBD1,ASSYTDRGISGYT
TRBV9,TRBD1,ASSAKNRGRETQY
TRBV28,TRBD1,ASSTPGQGTSGAF
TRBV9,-,ASSVVSGQGNYGYT
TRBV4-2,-,ASSQDLGGVGGRDGYT
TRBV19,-,ASSISQGNSPLH
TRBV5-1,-,ASTLQGYTEAF
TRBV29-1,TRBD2,SVVGGAAKNIQY
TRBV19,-,ASSKAETGNQPQH
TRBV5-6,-,ASSFVQGGVTQY
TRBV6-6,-,ASSYSEGYTEAF
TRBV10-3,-,AISPTLTGPRTQY
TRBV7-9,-,ASSWTEHNTEAF
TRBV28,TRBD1,ASSNPGQGTHEQY
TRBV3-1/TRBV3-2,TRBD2,ASSQNIAGGGDTQY
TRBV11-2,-,ASSFLGGTGELF
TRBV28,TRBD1,ASRIRGTGDNSPLH
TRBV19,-,ASSRGGTELNYGYT
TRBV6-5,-,ASRPGPGEQY
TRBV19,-,ASRHRSNQPQH
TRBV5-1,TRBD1,ASSSTGADTQY
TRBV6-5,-,ASSVDTYYGYT
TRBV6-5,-,ASRPAGLNTEAF
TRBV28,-,ASADLTDTIY
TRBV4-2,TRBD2,ASSRGTAGGLGGELF
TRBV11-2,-,ASSFGGGSYNEQF
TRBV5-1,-,ASSQGDLGTEAF
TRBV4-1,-,ASSQSAGGAEEWFGYT
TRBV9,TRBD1,ASSVDRGMNTEAF
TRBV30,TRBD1,AWSVGQGNYGYT
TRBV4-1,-,ASSQVWTDLNGGYT
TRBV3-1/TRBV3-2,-,ASSQADYYGYT
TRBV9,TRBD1,ASRETGGISPLH
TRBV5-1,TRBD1,ASSLGTGGYGYT
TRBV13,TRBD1,ASSRRPRTGQTGELF
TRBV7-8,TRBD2,ASSLFWAGGRTDTQY
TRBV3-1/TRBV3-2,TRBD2,ASSQEVPSGIHEQY
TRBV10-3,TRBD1,AISESRTGSPGGYT
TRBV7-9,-,ASSSRDTAWANVLT
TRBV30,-,AWSNARANSYNSPLH
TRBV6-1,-,ASSDLGGEGEAF
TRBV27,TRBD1,ASSAYRGGTYNSPLH
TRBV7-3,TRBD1,ASSSQGATDTQY
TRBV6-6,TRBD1,ASSKSYGTVNTEAF
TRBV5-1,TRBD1,ASSLAQGDYT
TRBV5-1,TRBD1,ASSLGQGGTEAF
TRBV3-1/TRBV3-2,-,ASSLNLAGGGELF
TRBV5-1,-,ASSLYAGATNEKLF
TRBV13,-,ASSPLLHRDYTDTQY
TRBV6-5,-,ATRSGQIYEQY
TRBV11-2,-,ASSQRTATNTGELF
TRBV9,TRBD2,ASSVGAAAGSQY
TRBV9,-,ASSVGHPTRNTIY
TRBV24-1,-,ATSDTPSNQPQH